The 15 T cell receptor beta chains given below trace back to one sample, sequenced in a study of radiation and T cells in renal cell carcinoma (dated by TCRdb to about 2020). The meaning of the sample's time point label: baseline pretreatment blood. The sample's treatment or condition, from its label and the paper: 15 Gy SBRT to primary tumor, nephrectomy 4 weeks later. Receptor amplification or capture employed the immunoSEQ multiplex PCR assay. TCRdb took this table from immuneACCESS and kept in-frame rearrangements with V and J called. Such tables lack part of the clones; where checked against another copy, unresolved V genes explain under half of the gap, and the rest is unexplained. This sample has 120,000 to 150,000 clones in its table, and over 80% of those were observed once. The ten biggest clones cover around 25% of the sample. The specimen comprised blood, sampled from a patient whose treatment included radiotherapy and nephrectomy. The receptors stem from a woman between 45 and 60 years old with renal cell carcinoma.

The chain employs TRBV10-2 and TRBJ1-1, with 7 bases lining up with TRBD1. The CDR3 length is 15 residues. Trimming cost V 7 bases and J 0 bases; bases outside gene matches: 8. From germline, CDR1 is WSHSY and CDR2 SAAADI. CDR3 region: CASIARDSVNTEAFF. In DNA form, the CDR3 reads TGCGCCAGCATAGCGAGGGACAGTGTGAACACTGAAGCTTTCTTT.

The rearrangement links TRBV6-1 to TRBJ1-3, with D unresolved. This CDR3 contains 15 residues. From germline, CDR1 is MNHNS and CDR2 SASEGT. V lost 0 bases, J lost 1 base, and 7 bases lay in between. The CDR3 nucleotides are TGTGCCAGCAGTGAAGCGCGGGGATCTGGAAACACCATATATTTT. This encodes CASSEARGSGNTIYF.

V is TRBV6-5 and J is TRBJ1-2; 9 nucleotides agree with TRBD1. After removal of 0 bases from V and 2 bases from J, the junction contained 1 base not matched to a gene. Germline CDR1 is MNHEY and CDR2 is SVGAGI. The CDR3 consists of 15 residues. The CDR3 is CASSYSGTGNYGYTF. The CDR3 DNA is TGTGCCAGCAGTTACTCGGGGACAGGGAACTATGGCTACACCTTC.

The CDR3 bases are TGCGCCAGCAGCGCCGACAGGGATCGCGGCTATGGCTACACCTTC. Its protein is CASSADRDRGYGYTF. This rearrangement joins TRBV5-1 to TRBJ1-2; 7 nucleotides agree with TRBD1. The V segment lost 4 bases and the J segment 4 bases; nucleotides outside the gene matches: 10. In germline, CDR1 is SGHRS, CDR2 YFSETQ. The CDR3 is made up of 15 amino acids.

The chain carries TRBV7-2 and TRBJ1-2; no clear D. Germline CDR1 is SGHTA and CDR2 is FQGNSA. Trimming cost V 5 bases and J 6 bases, with 7 bases left between them. CDR3 size: 11 residues. The CDR3 region is CASSPSDGYTF. As DNA, the CDR3 is TGTGCCAGCAGCCCGAGTGATGGCTACACCTTC.

This clone was detected only a few times. This chain links TRBV6-6 with TRBJ1-2, with TRBD1 matching over 9 bases. CDR1 MNHNY and CDR2 SVGAGI come from the germline V gene (reference sequence). This CDR3 is 15 amino acids long. After removal of 7 bases from V and 5 bases from J, the junction contained 11 bases not matched to a gene. The DNA of the CDR3 is TGTGCCAGCACCCCGTGGGACAGGGATTTTTATGGCTACACCTTC. Its translation is CASTPWDRDFYGYTF.

The chain employs TRBV30 and TRBJ1-2; possible D gene TRBD1, 5 bases. From germline, CDR1 is GTSNPN and CDR2 SVGIG (reference sequence). The CDR3 totals 12 residues. With 0 bases removed from V and 13 bases from J, the gap between germline ends came to 15 bases. CDR3 sequence (DNA): TGTGCCTGGAGTGTACCGCCAGGGTATTGCACCTTC. The encoded protein is CAWSVPPGYCTF.

This clone is a singleton in its sample. J is TRBJ1-4 and V is TRBV27, with 8 bases that match TRBD1. The V segment lost 6 bases and the J segment 3 bases; nucleotides outside the gene matches: 12. The CDR3 consists of 17 residues. Germline V gives CDR1 MNHEY, CDR2 SMNVEV (reference sequence). Written as DNA, the CDR3 is TGTGCCAGCAGGGGGGTCAGGGGGCGGTTTCCTAATGAAAAACTGTTTTTT. Translation gives CASRGVRGRFPNEKLFF.

This clone came up a few times. The chain has TRBV7-9 and TRBJ2-7; D is unresolved. Germline V gene sequence: CDR1 SEHNR, CDR2 FQNEAQ (reference sequence). This CDR3 is built from 13 residues. Trimming took 3 bases from V and 5 from J, leaving 11 bases between them. CDR3 sequence (DNA): TGTGCCAGCAGCTTGGACGCTAACAACGAGCAGTACTTC. Amino acids: CASSLDANNEQYF.

The genes are TRBV10-3 and TRBJ1-2; the D gene is possibly TRBD1 (6 bases). Trimming left V 6 bases short and J 6 bases short, with 11 bases between. This CDR3 region has 12 residues. CDR1 ENHRY and CDR2 SYGVKD come from the germline V gene. The CDR3 spells CAISRDNHGYTF. DNA for the CDR3: TGTGCCATCAGCCGGGACAACCATGGCTACACCTTC.

This chain links TRBV7-2 with TRBJ2-2, with D tentatively TRBD1 or TRBD2 (5 bases each). V shed 5 bases and J shed 7 bases, with 11 bases lying between them. Germline V gene lookup returns CDR1 SGHTA and CDR2 FQGNSA. This CDR3 has 13 amino acids. In DNA, the CDR3 is TGTGCCAGCAGCGGGACCCTGCTCGGGGAGCTGTTTTTT. Its protein is CASSGTLLGELFF.

The chain employs TRBV7-2 and TRBJ2-7, with D perhaps assigned TRBD1 or TRBD2 (5 bases each). The CDR3 sequence is 15 residues long. The V gene lost 2 bases and the J gene lost 0 bases, with 11 bases spanning the gap. Germline V lookup: CDR1 SGHTA, CDR2 FQGNSA. This CDR3 reads CASSLFGADSYEQYF. The DNA of the CDR3 is TGTGCCAGCAGCTTATTCGGGGCCGACTCCTACGAGCAGTACTTC. Full variable domain (outside the CDR3, taken from reference TRBV7-2 and TRBJ2-7): GAGVSQSPSNKVTEKGKDVELRCDPISGHTALYWYRQSLGQGLEFLIYFQGNSAPDKSGLPSDRFSAERTGGSVSTLTIQRTQQEDSAVYLCASSLFGADSYEQYFGPGTRLTVT.

CDR3 loop: CASSARTGTGIADTQYF. The CDR3 DNA reads as TGTGCCAGCAGCGCGAGAACCGGGACAGGGATCGCAGATACGCAGTATTTT. V and J are TRBV7-2 and TRBJ2-3; 9 bases map to TRBD1. The CDR3 spans 17 residues. Germline lookup yields CDR1 SGHTA and CDR2 FQGNSA. The V and J ends lost 5 bases and 4 bases, in that order; junction bases with no gene match: 13.

This clone has a handful of counts. This sequence joins TRBV4-3 and TRBJ1-2; a weak D match, TRBD1 (6 bases). The CDR3 has 14 amino acids. The ends were cut back, 0 bases at V and 5 bases at J, with 10 bases in the middle. The V gene's germline CDR1 is LGHNA and CDR2 YSLEER. CDR3 sequence (DNA): TGCGCCAGCAGCCAAGAGAGGGGGGCATATGGCTACACCTTC. Translated: CASSQERGAYGYTF.

This chain connects TRBV2 to TRBJ1-2; D possibly corresponds to TRBD1 (5 bases). This CDR3 is 12 amino acids long. CDR1 and CDR2 (germline): SNHLY, FYNNEI. V was trimmed by 7 bases and J by 4 bases, leaving 10 bases between them. CDR3 region: CASKPGGYGYTF. CDR3 coding DNA: TGTGCCAGCAAACCCGGGGGCTATGGCTACACCTTC.